The text below deals with one T cell receptor beta chain. The germline V and J ends were trimmed by 6 bases and 3 bases, with 8 bases remaining between them. The CDR3 consists of 12 residues. Germline-derived CDR1 and CDR2 are KGHDR and SFDVKD. Source study methods: Reference gene primer amplification gave estimated nucleated cell counts. Sequenced by immunoSEQ multiplex PCR; TCRdb stores in-frame clones only, minus some. Clone size and the V and J calls come from that table; the DNA yielded D and trimming. Found here are about 74,000 clones, over 75% of them singletons; the top ten hold around 2.5%. The data are from a study of blood T cell repertoires in COVID-19. Study in general: Samples taken during acute and convalescent COVID-19 were collected in the United States, Italy and Spain. In each case, the material was cDNA or gDNA derived from T cells, B-cell-depleted T cells, or PBMCs.

The receptor was isolated from a man between 65 and 79 years old with active or convalescent COVID-19. This chain links TRBV24-1 with TRBJ2-7, with D maybe TRBD2 (5 bases). The specimen was peripheral blood. The DNA of the CDR3 is TGTGCCACCAGTCTCGCGGGCTACGAGCAGTACTTC. This gives the protein CATSLAGYEQYF.